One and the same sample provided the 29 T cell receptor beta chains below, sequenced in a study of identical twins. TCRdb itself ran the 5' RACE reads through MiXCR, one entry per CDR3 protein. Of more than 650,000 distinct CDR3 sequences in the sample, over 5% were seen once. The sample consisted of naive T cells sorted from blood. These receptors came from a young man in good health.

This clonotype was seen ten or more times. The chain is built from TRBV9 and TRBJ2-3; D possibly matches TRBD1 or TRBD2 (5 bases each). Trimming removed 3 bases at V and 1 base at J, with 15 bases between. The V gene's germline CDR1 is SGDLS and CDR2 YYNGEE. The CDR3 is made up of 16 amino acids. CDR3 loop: CASSGGSFSGTDTQYF. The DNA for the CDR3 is TGTGCCAGCAGCGGGGGGTCTTTCTCGGGCACAGATACGCAGTATTTT.

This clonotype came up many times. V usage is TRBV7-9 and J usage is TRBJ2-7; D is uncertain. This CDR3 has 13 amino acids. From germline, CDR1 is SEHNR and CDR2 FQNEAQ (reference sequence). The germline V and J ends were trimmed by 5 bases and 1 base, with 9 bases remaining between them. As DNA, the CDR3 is TGTGCCAGCAGCCCCGGGCATTCCTACGAGCAGTACTTC. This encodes CASSPGHSYEQYF.

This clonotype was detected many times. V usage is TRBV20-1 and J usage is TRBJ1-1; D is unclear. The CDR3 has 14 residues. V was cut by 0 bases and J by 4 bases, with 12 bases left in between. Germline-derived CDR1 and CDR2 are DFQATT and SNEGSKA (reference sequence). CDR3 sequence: CSARDVRTATEAFF. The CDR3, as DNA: TGCAGTGCTAGAGATGTGAGAACCGCCACTGAAGCTTTCTTT.

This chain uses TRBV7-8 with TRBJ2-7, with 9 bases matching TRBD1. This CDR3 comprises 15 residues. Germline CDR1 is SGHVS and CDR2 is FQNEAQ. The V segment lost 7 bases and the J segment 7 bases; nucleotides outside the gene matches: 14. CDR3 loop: CASTIWDREYSEQYF. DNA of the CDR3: TGTGCCAGCACCATATGGGACAGGGAATACTCTGAGCAGTACTTC.

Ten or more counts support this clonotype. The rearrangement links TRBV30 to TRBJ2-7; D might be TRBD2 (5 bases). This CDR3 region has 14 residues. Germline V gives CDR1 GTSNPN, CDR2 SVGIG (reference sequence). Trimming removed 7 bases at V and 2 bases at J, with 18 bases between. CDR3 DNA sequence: TGTGCCTCCCAGTTGTGGGAGAGGGCCTACGAGCAGTACTTC. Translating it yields CASQLWERAYEQYF. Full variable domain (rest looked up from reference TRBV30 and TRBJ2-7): SQTIHQWPATLVQPVGSPLSLECTVEGTSNPNLYWYRQAAGRGLQLLFYSVGIGQISSEVPQNLSASRPQDRQFILSSKKLLLSDSGFYLCASQLWERAYEQYFGPGTRLTVT.

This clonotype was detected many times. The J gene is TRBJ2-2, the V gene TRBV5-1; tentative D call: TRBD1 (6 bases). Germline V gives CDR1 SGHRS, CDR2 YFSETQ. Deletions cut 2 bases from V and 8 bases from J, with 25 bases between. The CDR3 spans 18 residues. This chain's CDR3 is CASSLFLTGLRATGELFF. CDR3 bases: TGCGCCAGCAGCTTATTCTTAACAGGGCTGCGCGCGACGGGGGAGCTGTTTTTT. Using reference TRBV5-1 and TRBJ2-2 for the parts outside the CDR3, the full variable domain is KAGVTQTPRYLIKTRGQQVTLSCSPISGHRSVSWYQQTPGQGLQFLFEYFSETQRNKGNFPGRFSGRQFSNSRSEMNVSTLELGDSALYLCASSLFLTGLRATGELFFGEGSRLTVL.

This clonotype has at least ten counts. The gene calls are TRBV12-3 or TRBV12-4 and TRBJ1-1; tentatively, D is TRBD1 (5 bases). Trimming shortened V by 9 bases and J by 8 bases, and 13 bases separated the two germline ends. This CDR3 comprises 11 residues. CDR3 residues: CASIGDYEAFF. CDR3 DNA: TGTGCCAGTATAGGGGACTACGAAGCTTTCTTT.

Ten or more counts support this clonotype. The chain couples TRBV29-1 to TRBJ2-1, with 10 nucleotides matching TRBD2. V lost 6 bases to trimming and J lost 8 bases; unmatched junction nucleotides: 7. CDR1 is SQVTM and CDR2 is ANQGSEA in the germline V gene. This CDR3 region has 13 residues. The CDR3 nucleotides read TGCAGCGTGGCTAGCGGGAGCGGTTATGAGCAGTTCTTC. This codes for CSVASGSGYEQFF.

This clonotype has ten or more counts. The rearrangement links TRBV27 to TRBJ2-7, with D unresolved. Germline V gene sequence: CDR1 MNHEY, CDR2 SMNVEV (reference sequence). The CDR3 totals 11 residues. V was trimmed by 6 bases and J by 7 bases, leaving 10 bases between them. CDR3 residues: CASSRCGEQYV. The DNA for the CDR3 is TGTGCCAGCAGCCGGTGTGGTGAGCAGTACGTC.

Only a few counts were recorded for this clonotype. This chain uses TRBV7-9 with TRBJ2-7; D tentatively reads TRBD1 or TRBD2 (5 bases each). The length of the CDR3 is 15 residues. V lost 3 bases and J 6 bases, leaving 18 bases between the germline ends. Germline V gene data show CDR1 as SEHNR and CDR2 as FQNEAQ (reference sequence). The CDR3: CASSLGEIAGGEQYV. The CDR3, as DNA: TGTGCCAGCAGCTTGGGGGAGATTGCAGGTGGCGAGCAGTACGTC.

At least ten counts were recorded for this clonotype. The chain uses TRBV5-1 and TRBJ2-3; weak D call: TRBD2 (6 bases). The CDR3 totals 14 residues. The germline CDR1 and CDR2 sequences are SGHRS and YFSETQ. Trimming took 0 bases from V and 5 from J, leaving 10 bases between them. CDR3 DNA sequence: TGCGCCAGCAGCTTGGAAAGGAGGGTAGATACGCAGTATTTT. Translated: CASSLERRVDTQYF.

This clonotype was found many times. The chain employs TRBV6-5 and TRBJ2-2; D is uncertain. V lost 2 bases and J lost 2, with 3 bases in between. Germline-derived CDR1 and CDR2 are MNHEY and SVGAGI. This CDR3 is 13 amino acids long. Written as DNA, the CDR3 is TGTGCCAGCAGTTACCTCAACACCGGGGAGCTGTTTTTT. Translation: CASSYLNTGELFF.

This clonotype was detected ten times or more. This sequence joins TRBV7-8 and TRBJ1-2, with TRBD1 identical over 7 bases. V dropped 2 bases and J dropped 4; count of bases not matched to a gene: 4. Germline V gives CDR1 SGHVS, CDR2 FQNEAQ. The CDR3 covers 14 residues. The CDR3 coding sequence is TGTGCCAGCAGCTTATTCGGGACAGCCTATGGCTACACCTTC. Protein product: CASSLFGTAYGYTF.

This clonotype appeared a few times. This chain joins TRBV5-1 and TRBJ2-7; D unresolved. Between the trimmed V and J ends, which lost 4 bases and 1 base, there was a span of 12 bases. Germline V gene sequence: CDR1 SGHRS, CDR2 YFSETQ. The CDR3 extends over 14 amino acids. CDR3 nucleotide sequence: TGCGCCAGCAGCCCGTCGGTAAATTCCTACGAGCAGTACTTC. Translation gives CASSPSVNSYEQYF.

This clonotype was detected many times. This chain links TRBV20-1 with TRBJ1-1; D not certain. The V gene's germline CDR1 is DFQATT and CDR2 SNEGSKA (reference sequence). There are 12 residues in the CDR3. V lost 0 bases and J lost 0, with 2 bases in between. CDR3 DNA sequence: TGCAGTGCTAGAGACATGAACACTGAAGCTTTCTTT. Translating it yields CSARDMNTEAFF.

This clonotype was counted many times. This CDR3 reads CASTLRWALGRQPQHF. CDR3 DNA: TGTGCCAGCACCCTGAGGTGGGCCCTCGGGAGGCAGCCCCAGCATTTT. The V call is TRBV6-1, the J call TRBJ1-5; D gene ambiguous. Germline CDR1 is MNHNS and CDR2 is SASEGT. This CDR3 has 16 residues. The V gene lost 7 bases and the J gene lost 7 bases, with 23 bases spanning the gap.

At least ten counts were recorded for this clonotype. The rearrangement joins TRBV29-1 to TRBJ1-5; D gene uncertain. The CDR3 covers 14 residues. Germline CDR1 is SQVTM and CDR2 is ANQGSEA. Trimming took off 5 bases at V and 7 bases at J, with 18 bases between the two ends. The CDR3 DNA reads TGCAGCGTTCTGACGAGTGACCGGGCCCAGCCCCAGCATTTT. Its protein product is CSVLTSDRAQPQHF.

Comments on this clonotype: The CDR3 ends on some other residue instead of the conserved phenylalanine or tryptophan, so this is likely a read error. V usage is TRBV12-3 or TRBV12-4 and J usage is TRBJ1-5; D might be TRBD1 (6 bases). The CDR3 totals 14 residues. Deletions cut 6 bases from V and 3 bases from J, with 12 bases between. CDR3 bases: TGTGCCAGCAGGAAGGGGGTATACAATCAGCCCCAGCATTGT. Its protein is CASRKGVYNQPQHC.

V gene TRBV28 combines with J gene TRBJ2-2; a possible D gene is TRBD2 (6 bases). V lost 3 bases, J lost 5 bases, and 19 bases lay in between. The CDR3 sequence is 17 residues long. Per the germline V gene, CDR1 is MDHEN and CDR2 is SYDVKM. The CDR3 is CASSFPNGLLQTGELFF. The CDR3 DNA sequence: TGTGCCAGCAGTTTCCCAAATGGACTACTCCAGACCGGGGAGCTGTTTTTT.

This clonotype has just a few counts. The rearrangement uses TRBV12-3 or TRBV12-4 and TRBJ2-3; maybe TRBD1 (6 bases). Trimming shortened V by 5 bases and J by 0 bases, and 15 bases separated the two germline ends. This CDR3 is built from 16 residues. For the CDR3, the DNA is TGTGCCAGCAGTACTCTACAGGGATCTAGCACAGATACGCAGTATTTT. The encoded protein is CASSTLQGSSTDTQYF.

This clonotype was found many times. The CDR3 region has the DNA TGTGCCACCAGCAGCGGACTAGCGGGTTACAATGAGCAGTTCTTC. Protein sequence: CATSSGLAGYNEQFF. The V gene is TRBV15, the J gene TRBJ2-1; 11 bases line up with TRBD2. The CDR3 is made up of 15 amino acids. Germline assignment: CDR1 LNHNV and CDR2 YYDKDF (reference sequence). Unmatched junction bases numbered 2, after V lost 3 bases and J lost 4 bases.

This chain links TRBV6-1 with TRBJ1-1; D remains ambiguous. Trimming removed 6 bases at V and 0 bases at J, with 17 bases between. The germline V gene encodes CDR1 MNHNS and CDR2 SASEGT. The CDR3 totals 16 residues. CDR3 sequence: CASSPSITLMNTEAFF. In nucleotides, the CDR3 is TGTGCCAGCAGCCCGAGCATTACACTAATGAACACTGAAGCTTTCTTT.

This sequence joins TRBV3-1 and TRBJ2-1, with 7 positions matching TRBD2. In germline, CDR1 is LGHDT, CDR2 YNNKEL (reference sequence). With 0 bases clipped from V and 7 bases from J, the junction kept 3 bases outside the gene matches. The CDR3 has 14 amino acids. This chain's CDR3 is CASSQESAGNEQFF. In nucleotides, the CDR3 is TGTGCCAGCAGCCAAGAGTCAGCGGGAAATGAGCAGTTCTTC.

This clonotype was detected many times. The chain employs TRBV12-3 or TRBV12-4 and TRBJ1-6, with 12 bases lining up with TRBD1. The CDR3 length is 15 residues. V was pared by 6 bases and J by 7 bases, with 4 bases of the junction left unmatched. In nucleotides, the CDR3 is TGTGCCAGCAGGAGGGACAGGGGGCGAAATTCACCCCTCCACTTT. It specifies CASRRDRGRNSPLHF.

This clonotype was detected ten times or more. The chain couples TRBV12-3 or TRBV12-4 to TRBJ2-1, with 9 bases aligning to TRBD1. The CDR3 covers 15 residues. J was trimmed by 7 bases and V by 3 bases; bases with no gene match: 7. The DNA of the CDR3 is TGTGCCAGCAGTTTGAGGGGACAGGGAAATAATGAGCAGTTCTTC. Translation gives CASSLRGQGNNEQFF.

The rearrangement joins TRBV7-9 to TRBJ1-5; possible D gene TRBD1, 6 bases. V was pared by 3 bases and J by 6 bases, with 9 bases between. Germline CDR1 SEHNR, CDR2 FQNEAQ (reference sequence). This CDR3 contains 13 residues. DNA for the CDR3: TGTGCCAGCAGCTTCGCACAGGGTCAGCCCCAGCATTTT. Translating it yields CASSFAQGQPQHF.

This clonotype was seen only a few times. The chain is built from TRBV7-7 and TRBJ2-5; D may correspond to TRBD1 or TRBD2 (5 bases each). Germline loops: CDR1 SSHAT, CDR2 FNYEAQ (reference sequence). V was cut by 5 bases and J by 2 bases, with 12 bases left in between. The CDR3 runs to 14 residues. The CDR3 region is CASSPGRLQETQYF. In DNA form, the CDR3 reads TGTGCCAGCAGCCCGGGGCGCCTACAAGAGACCCAGTACTTC.

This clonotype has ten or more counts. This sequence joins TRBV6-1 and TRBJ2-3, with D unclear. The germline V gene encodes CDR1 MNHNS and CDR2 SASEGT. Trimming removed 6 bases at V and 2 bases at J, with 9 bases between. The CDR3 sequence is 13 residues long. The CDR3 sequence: CASSDFLTDTQYF. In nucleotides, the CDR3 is TGTGCCAGCAGCGACTTCCTCACAGATACGCAGTATTTT.

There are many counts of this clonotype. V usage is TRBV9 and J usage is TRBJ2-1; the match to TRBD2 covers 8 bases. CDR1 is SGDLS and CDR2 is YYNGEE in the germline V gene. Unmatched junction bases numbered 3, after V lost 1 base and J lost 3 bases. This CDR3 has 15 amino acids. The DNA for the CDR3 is TGTGCCAGCAGCGTAAGCGGGAGTTTCTACAATGAGCAGTTCTTC. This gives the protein CASSVSGSFYNEQFF. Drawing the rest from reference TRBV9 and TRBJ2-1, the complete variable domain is DSGVTQTPKHLITATGQRVTLRCSPRSGDLSVYWYQQSLDQGLQFLIQYYNGEERAKGNILERFSAQQFPDLHSELNLSSLELGDSALYFCASSVSGSFYNEQFFGPGTRLTVL.